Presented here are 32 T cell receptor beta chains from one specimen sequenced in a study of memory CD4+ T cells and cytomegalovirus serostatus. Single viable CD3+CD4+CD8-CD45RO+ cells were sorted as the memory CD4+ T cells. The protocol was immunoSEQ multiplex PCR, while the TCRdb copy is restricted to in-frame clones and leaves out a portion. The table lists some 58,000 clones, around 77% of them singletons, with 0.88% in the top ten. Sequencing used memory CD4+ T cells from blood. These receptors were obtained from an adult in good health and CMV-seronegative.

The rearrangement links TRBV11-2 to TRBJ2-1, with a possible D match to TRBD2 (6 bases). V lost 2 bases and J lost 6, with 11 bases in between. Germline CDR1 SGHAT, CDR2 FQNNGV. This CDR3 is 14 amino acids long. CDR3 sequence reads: CASSLQSTSNEQFF. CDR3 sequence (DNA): TGTGCCAGCAGCTTACAATCGACTAGCAATGAGCAGTTCTTC.

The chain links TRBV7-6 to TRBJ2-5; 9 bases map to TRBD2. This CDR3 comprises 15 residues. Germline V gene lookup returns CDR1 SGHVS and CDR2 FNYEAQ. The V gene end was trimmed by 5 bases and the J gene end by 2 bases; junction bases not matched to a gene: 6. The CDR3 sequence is CASSLASGVQETQYF. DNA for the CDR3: TGTGCCAGCAGCCTCGCTAGCGGGGTACAAGAGACCCAGTACTTC.

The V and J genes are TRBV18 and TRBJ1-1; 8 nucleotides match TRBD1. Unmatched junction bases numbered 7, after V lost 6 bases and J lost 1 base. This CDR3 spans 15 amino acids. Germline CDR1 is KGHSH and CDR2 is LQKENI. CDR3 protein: CASSPYGTGNTEAFF. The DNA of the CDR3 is TGTGCCAGCTCGCCATATGGGACAGGGAACACTGAAGCTTTCTTT.

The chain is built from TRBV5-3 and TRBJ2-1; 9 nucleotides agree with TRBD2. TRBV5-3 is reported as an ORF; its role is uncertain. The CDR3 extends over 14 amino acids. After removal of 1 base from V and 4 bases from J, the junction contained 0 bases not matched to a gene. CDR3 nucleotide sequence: TGTGCCAGAAGCTTGACTAGCGGGTACAATGAGCAGTTCTTC. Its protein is CARSLTSGYNEQFF.

The CDR3 DNA reads as TGTGCCAGCAGCTTAATCGCTAGCGGGAGGGACCACTACGAGCAGTACTTC. As protein: CASSLIASGRDHYEQYF. This rearrangement joins TRBV7-2 to TRBJ2-7; 12 nucleotides align to TRBD2. J lost 3 bases, V lost 2 bases, and 8 bases had no gene match. The V gene's germline CDR1 is SGHTA and CDR2 FQGNSA. This CDR3 has 17 amino acids.

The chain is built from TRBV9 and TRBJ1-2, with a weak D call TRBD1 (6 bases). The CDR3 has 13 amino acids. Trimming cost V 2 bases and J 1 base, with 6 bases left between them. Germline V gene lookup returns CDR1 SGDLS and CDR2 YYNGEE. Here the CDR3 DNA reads TGTGCCAGCAGCGTGGACAGTAACTATGGCTACACCTTC. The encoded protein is CASSVDSNYGYTF.

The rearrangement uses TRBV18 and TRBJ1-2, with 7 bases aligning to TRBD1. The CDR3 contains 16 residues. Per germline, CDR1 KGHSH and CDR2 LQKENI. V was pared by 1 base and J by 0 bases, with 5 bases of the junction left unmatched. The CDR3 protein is CASSPRDSQANYGYTF. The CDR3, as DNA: TGTGCCAGCTCACCACGGGACAGCCAAGCTAACTATGGCTACACCTTC.

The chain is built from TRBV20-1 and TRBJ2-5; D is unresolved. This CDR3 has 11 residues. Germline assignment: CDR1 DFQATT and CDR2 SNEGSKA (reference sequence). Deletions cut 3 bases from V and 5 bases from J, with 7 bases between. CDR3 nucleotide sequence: TGCAGTGCTAGCCCCGGGGAGACCCAGTACTTC. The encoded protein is CSASPGETQYF.

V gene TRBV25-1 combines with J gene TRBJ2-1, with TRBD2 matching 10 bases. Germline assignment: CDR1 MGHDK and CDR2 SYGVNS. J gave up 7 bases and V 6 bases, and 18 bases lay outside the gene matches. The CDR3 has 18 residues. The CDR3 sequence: CASSDNEVAGGLLNEQFF. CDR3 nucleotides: TGTGCCAGCAGCGACAACGAGGTAGCGGGGGGCCTGCTAAATGAGCAGTTCTTC. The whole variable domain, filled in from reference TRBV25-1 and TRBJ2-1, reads EADIYQTPRYLVIGTGKKITLECSQTMGHDKMYWYQQDPGMELHLIHYSYGVNSTEKGDLSSESTVSRIRTEHFPLTLESARPSHTSQYLCASSDNEVAGGLLNEQFFGPGTRLTVL.

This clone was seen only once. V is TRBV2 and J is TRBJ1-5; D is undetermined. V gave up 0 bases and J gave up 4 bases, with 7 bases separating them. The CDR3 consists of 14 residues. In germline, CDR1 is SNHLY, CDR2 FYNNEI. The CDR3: CASSEALWNQPQHF. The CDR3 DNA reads TGTGCCAGCAGTGAAGCGCTTTGGAATCAGCCCCAGCATTTT.

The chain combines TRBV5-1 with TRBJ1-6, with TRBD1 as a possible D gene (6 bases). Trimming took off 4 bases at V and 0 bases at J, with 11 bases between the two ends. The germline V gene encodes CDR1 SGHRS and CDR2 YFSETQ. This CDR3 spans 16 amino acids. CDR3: CASSGDRSSYNSPLHF. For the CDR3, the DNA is TGCGCCAGCAGCGGAGACAGGAGCTCCTATAATTCACCCCTCCACTTT.

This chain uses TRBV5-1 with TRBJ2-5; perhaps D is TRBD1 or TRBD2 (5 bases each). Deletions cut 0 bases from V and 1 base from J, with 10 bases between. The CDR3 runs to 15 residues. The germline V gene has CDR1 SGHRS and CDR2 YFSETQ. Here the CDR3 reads CASSLGAGSQETQYF. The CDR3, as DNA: TGCGCCAGCAGCTTGGGTGCAGGGAGCCAAGAGACCCAGTACTTC.

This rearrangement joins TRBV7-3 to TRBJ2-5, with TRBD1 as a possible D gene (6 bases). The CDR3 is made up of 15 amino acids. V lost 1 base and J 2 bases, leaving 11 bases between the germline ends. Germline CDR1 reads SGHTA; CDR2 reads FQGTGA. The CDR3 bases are TGTGCCAGCAGCTTAAACCCTGGACAGCAAGAGACCCAGTACTTC. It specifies CASSLNPGQQETQYF.

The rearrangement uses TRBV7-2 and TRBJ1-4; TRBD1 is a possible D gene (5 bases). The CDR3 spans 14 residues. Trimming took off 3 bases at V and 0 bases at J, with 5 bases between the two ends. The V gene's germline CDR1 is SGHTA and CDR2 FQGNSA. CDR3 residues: CASSLDTTNEKLFF. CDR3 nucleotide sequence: TGTGCCAGCAGCTTGGACACAACTAATGAAAAACTGTTTTTT.

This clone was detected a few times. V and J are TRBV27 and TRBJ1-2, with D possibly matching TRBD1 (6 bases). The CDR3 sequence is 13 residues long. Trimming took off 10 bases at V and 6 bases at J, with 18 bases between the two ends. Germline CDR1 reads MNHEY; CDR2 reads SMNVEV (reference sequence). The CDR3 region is CATGRQDEHGYTF. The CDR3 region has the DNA TGTGCCACCGGAAGACAGGACGAACATGGCTACACCTTC.

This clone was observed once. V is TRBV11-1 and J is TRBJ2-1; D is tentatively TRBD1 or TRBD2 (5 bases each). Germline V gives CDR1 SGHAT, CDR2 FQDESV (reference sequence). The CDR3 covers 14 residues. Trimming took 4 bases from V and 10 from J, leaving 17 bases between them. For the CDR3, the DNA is TGTGCCAGCAGCTGGGACCCCGGGGCCCTGGAGCAGTTCTTC. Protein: CASSWDPGALEQFF.

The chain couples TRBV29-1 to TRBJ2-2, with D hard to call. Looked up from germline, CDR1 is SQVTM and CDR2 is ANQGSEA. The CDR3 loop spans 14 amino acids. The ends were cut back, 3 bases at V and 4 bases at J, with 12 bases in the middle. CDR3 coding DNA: TGCAGCGTTGATAGTTCAGGATCCACCGGGGAGCTGTTTTTT. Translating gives CSVDSSGSTGELFF.

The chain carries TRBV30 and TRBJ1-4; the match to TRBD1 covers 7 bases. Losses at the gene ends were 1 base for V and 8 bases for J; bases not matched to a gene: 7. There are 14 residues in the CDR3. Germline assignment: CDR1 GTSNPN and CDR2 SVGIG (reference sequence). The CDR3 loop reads CAWSGTGVAEKLFF. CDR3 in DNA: TGTGCCTGGAGTGGTACAGGGGTAGCGGAAAAACTGTTTTTT.

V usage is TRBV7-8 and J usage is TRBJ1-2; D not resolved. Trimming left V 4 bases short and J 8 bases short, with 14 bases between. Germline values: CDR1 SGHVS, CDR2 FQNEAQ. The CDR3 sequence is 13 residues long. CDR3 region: CASSSDPGIGYTF. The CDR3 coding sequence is TGTGCCAGCAGCTCGGACCCTGGGATCGGCTACACCTTC.

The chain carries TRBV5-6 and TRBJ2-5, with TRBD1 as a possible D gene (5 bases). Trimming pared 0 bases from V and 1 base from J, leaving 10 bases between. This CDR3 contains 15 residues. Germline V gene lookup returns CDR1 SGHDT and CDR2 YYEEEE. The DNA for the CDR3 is TGTGCCAGCAGCTTGGGTCTAGGGGTCCAAGAGACCCAGTACTTC. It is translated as CASSLGLGVQETQYF.

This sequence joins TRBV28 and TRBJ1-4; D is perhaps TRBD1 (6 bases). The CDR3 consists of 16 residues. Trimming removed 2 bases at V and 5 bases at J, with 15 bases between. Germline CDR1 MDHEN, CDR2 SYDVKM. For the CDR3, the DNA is TGTGCCAGCAGTTTAGACAGGAGCCATAGAAATGAAAAACTGTTTTTT. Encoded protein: CASSLDRSHRNEKLFF.

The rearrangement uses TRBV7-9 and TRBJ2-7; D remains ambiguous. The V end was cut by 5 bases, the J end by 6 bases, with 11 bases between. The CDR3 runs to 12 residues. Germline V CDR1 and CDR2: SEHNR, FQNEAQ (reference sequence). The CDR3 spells CASSPRSFEQYF. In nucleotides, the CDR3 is TGTGCCAGCAGCCCGAGGTCTTTCGAGCAGTACTTC.

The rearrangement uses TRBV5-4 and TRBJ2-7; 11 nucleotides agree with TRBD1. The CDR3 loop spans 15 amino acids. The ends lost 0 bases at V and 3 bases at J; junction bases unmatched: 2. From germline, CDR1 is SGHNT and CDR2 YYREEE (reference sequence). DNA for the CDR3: TGTGCCAGCAGCTTGGGGGGACAGGGGGACTACGAGCAGTACTTC. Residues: CASSLGGQGDYEQYF.

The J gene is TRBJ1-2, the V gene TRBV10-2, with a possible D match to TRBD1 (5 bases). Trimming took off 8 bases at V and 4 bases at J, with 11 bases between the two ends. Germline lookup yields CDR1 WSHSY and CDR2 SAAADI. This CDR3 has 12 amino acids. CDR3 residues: CASARDSYGYTF. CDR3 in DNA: TGCGCCAGCGCCCGGGACTCCTATGGCTACACCTTC.

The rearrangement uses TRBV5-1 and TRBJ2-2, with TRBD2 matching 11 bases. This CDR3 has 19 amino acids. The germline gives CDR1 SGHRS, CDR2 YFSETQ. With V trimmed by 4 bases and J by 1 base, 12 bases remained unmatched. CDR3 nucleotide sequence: TGCGCCAGCAGCCGTGGCCCTAGCGGGAGGCTTCGGAACACCGGGGAGCTGTTTTTT. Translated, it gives CASSRGPSGRLRNTGELFF.

The chain's CDR3 is CASSLGVSGYTDTQYF. The DNA for the CDR3 is TGTGCCAGCAGCTTGGGGGTTAGCGGATACACAGATACGCAGTATTTT. V gene TRBV5-5 combines with J gene TRBJ2-3; D is perhaps TRBD2 (6 bases). Trimming shortened V by 0 bases and J by 2 bases, and 13 bases separated the two germline ends. The CDR3 is 16 amino acids. CDR1 SGHKS and CDR2 YYEKEE come from the germline V gene (reference sequence).

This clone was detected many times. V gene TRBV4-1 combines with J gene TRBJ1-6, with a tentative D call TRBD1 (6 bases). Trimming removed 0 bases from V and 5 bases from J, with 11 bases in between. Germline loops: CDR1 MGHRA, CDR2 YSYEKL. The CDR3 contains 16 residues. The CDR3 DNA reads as TGCGCCAGCAGCCAAGACCGGGGGCTGAATAATTCACCCCTCCACTTT. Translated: CASSQDRGLNNSPLHF.

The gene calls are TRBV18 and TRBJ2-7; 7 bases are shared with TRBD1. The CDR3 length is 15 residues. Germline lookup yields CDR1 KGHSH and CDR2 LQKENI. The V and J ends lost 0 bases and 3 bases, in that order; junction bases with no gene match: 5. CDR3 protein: CASSPPQGTVYEQYF. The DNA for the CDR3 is TGTGCCAGCTCACCACCACAGGGGACGGTCTACGAGCAGTACTTC.

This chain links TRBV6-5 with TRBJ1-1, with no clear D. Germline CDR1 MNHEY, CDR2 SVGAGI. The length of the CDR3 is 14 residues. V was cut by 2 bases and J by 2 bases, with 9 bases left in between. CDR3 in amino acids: CASSYRAGNTEAFF. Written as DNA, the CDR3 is TGTGCCAGCAGTTACAGGGCGGGAAACACTGAAGCTTTCTTT.

CDR3 sequence reads: CASSNQGSYEQYF. The CDR3 coding sequence is TGTGCCAGTAGTAACCAGGGTTCCTACGAGCAGTACTTC. The V gene is TRBV19, the J gene TRBJ2-7; weak D call: TRBD1 (5 bases). The germline CDR1 and CDR2 sequences are LNHDA and SQIVND (reference sequence). With 4 bases removed from V and 1 base from J, the gap between germline ends came to 8 bases. The CDR3 runs to 13 residues.

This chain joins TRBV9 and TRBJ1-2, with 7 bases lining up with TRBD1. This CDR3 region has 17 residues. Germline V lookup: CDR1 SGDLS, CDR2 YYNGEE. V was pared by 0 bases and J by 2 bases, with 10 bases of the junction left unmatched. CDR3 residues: CASSVEGRGTPNYGYTF. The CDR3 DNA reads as TGTGCCAGCAGCGTAGAGGGCAGGGGGACCCCCAACTATGGCTACACCTTC.

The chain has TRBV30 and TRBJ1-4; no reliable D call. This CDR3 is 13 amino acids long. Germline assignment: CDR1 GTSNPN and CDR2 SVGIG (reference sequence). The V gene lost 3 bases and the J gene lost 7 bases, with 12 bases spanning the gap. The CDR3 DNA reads TGTGCCTGGAGCACCCTCCGGGGTGAAAAACTGTTTTTT. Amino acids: CAWSTLRGEKLFF.